This is a list of T cell receptor beta chains from one sample in a study of blood T cell repertoires in COVID-19. Only in-frame clones appear in the TCRdb table, and some are missing; sequencing was by immunoSEQ multiplex PCR. The sample includes roughly 120,000 clones, roughly 70% of them seen just once. The sequenced sample was peripheral blood. These receptors were taken from a human donor with acute or convalescent COVID-19. The donor label of this sample is uncertain. The CDR3 runs from the conserved cysteine through the conserved F or W. D genes are given only for firm matches. The size field is filled for only some rows; it gives once, few, many or a size class.

d_call: TRBD2; j_call: TRBJ2-1; v_call: TRBV9; clone_size: NA; cdr3_nt: TGTGCCAGCAGCGCTTCTAGCGGGGGTTACAATGAGCAGTTCTTC; cdr3_aa: CASSASSGGYNEQFF
d_call: NA; j_call: TRBJ1-2; v_call: TRBV29-1; clone_size: once; cdr3_nt: TGCAGCGTTGAAAATTTTCGGGGAGGCTGGGGCTACACCTTC; cdr3_aa: CSVENFRGGWGYTF
d_call: NA; j_call: TRBJ2-2; v_call: TRBV7-7; clone_size: NA; cdr3_nt: TGTGCTAGCAGCTTAAGGTTGGATGTAGGGCGGGACACCGGGGAGCTGTTTTTT; cdr3_aa: CASSLRLDVGRDTGELFF
d_call: TRBD1; j_call: TRBJ1-2; v_call: TRBV6-5; clone_size: NA; cdr3_nt: TGTGCCAGCAGTTGGGACAGGGCTAACTATGGCTACACCTTC; cdr3_aa: CASSWDRANYGYTF
d_call: TRBD1; j_call: TRBJ1-3; v_call: TRBV9; clone_size: NA; cdr3_nt: TGTGCCAGCAGCGCGGAAGGGACAGGGGAGGACACCATATATTTT; cdr3_aa: CASSAEGTGEDTIYF
d_call: NA; j_call: TRBJ1-6; v_call: TRBV6-2/TRBV6-3; clone_size: NA; cdr3_nt: TGTGCCAGCAGTTACCGGGAGAAGAATTCACCCCTCCACTTT; cdr3_aa: CASSYREKNSPLHF
d_call: TRBD1; j_call: TRBJ2-5; v_call: TRBV6-5; clone_size: NA; cdr3_nt: TGTGCCAGCAAACGGACAGGGGGAGAGACCCAGTACTTC; cdr3_aa: CASKRTGGETQYF
d_call: TRBD1; j_call: TRBJ2-1; v_call: TRBV18; clone_size: NA; cdr3_nt: TGTGCCAGCTCAGAGGACAGGGTGCCGGGCAATGAGCAGTTCTTC; cdr3_aa: CASSEDRVPGNEQFF
d_call: NA; j_call: TRBJ1-4; v_call: TRBV4-1; clone_size: NA; cdr3_nt: TGCGCCAGCAGCCAACCCTGGGGGGGGGCTAATGAAAAACTGTTTTTT; cdr3_aa: CASSQPWGGANEKLFF
d_call: TRBD1; j_call: TRBJ1-2; v_call: TRBV9; clone_size: NA; cdr3_nt: TGTGCCAGCAGCCCTCGGACAGGGGAGGTATATGGCTACACCTTC; cdr3_aa: CASSPRTGEVYGYTF
d_call: NA; j_call: TRBJ1-1; v_call: TRBV7-2; clone_size: NA; cdr3_nt: TGTGCCAGCACCAGACTTCACAGGGTCCCCACTGAAGCTTTCTTT; cdr3_aa: CASTRLHRVPTEAFF
d_call: TRBD2; j_call: TRBJ2-3; v_call: TRBV18; clone_size: NA; cdr3_nt: TGTGCCAGCTCATCCGAGCGGGGGCTAAGCACAGATACGCAGTATTTT; cdr3_aa: CASSSERGLSTDTQYF
d_call: TRBD2; j_call: TRBJ2-3; v_call: TRBV4-1; clone_size: few; cdr3_nt: TGCGCCAGCAGCCAAGAGAGTAGCGGGGGCCCGGATACGCAGTATTTT; cdr3_aa: CASSQESSGGPDTQYF
d_call: NA; j_call: TRBJ1-3; v_call: TRBV5-6; clone_size: NA; cdr3_nt: TGTGCCAGCAGCTTGATTCAGGGCAAGGGCACCATATATTTT; cdr3_aa: CASSLIQGKGTIYF
d_call: NA; j_call: TRBJ2-3; v_call: TRBV7-9; clone_size: NA; cdr3_nt: TGTGCCAGCAGCCCAGTCGGGGGCACAGATACGCAGTATTTT; cdr3_aa: CASSPVGGTDTQYF
d_call: TRBD1; j_call: TRBJ2-6; v_call: TRBV3-1/TRBV3-2; clone_size: NA; cdr3_nt: TGTGCCAGCAGCAGGGGGCGATCCTCTGGGGCCAACGTCCTGACTTTC; cdr3_aa: CASSRGRSSGANVLTF
d_call: NA; j_call: TRBJ1-5; v_call: TRBV9; clone_size: NA; cdr3_nt: TGTGCCAGCAGTACAGGTCTGGGCAATCAGCCCCAGCATTTT; cdr3_aa: CASSTGLGNQPQHF
d_call: TRBD2; j_call: TRBJ2-7; v_call: TRBV28; clone_size: NA; cdr3_nt: TGTGCCAGCAGAGAACTCGGGGGGGGTACCTACGAGCAGTACTTC; cdr3_aa: CASRELGGGTYEQYF
d_call: NA; j_call: TRBJ2-3; v_call: TRBV5-1; clone_size: NA; cdr3_nt: TGCGCCAGCAGCGTGGAGGGGGGGAGCACAGATACGCAGTATTTT; cdr3_aa: CASSVEGGSTDTQYF
d_call: TRBD1; j_call: TRBJ1-2; v_call: TRBV4-1; clone_size: NA; cdr3_nt: TGCGCCAGCAGCCAAGATTCCAGGGGGGATGGCTACACCTTC; cdr3_aa: CASSQDSRGDGYTF
d_call: TRBD1; j_call: TRBJ1-6; v_call: TRBV30; clone_size: NA; cdr3_nt: TGTGCCTGGGACAAGGGGGCAGGGGCTCCGTCCCTCCACTTT; cdr3_aa: CAWDKGAGAPSLHF
d_call: NA; j_call: TRBJ2-3; v_call: TRBV7-3; clone_size: NA; cdr3_nt: TGTGCCAGCAGCTTAAATGGGCAGGGCGATACGCAGTATTTT; cdr3_aa: CASSLNGQGDTQYF
d_call: TRBD1; j_call: TRBJ2-7; v_call: TRBV7-6; clone_size: NA; cdr3_nt: TGTGCCAGCAGCCCCCGGGTTGACAGGGGGCTAAGAGAGCAGTACTTC; cdr3_aa: CASSPRVDRGLREQYF
d_call: TRBD1; j_call: TRBJ1-5; v_call: TRBV12-5; clone_size: once; cdr3_nt: TGTGCTAGTGGTTTGGTACTCGATACGACAGGGGAGCCCCAGCATTTT; cdr3_aa: CASGLVLDTTGEPQHF
d_call: TRBD1; j_call: TRBJ1-2; v_call: TRBV14; clone_size: NA; cdr3_nt: TGTGCCAGCAGCCGCGCCGGGACAGCGAACTATGGCTACACCTTC; cdr3_aa: CASSRAGTANYGYTF
d_call: NA; j_call: TRBJ2-3; v_call: TRBV3-1/TRBV3-2; clone_size: few; cdr3_nt: TGTGCCAGCAGCCACTCTAGTACGCAGTATTTT; cdr3_aa: CASSHSSTQYF
d_call: TRBD1; j_call: TRBJ1-1; v_call: TRBV7-8; clone_size: NA; cdr3_nt: TGTGCCAGCAGCTTAGGTCAGGGGGCGAACACTGAAGCTTTCTTT; cdr3_aa: CASSLGQGANTEAFF
d_call: NA; j_call: TRBJ1-2; v_call: TRBV6-6; clone_size: NA; cdr3_nt: TGTGCCAGCAGTTCGGACTCTTATGGCTACACCTTC; cdr3_aa: CASSSDSYGYTF
d_call: NA; j_call: TRBJ1-1; v_call: TRBV27; clone_size: NA; cdr3_nt: TGTGCCAGCATCATACAAATCGGGAAGAACACTGAAGCTTTCTTT; cdr3_aa: CASIIQIGKNTEAFF
d_call: TRBD2; j_call: TRBJ2-2; v_call: TRBV19; clone_size: NA; cdr3_nt: TGTGCCAGTAGTAGGAGTCCCGGGGAGGGGAACACCGGGGAGCTGTTTTTT; cdr3_aa: CASSRSPGEGNTGELFF
d_call: NA; j_call: TRBJ2-2; v_call: TRBV5-5; clone_size: NA; cdr3_nt: TGTGCCAGCCGACACCAGAACACCGGGGAGCTGTTTTTT; cdr3_aa: CASRHQNTGELFF
d_call: NA; j_call: TRBJ2-7; v_call: TRBV5-6; clone_size: NA; cdr3_nt: TGTGCCAGCAGTACAGTGAACTCCTACGAGCAGTACTTC; cdr3_aa: CASSTVNSYEQYF
d_call: NA; j_call: TRBJ1-2; v_call: TRBV20-1; clone_size: NA; cdr3_nt: TGCAGTGTCTTGCGCAACTATGGCTACACCTTC; cdr3_aa: CSVLRNYGYTF
d_call: NA; j_call: TRBJ1-1; v_call: TRBV6-5; clone_size: NA; cdr3_nt: TGTGCCAGCATCAGGGAGGTTGAAGCTTTCTTT; cdr3_aa: CASIREVEAFF
d_call: NA; j_call: TRBJ2-1; v_call: TRBV3-1/TRBV3-2; clone_size: few; cdr3_nt: TGTGCCAGCAGCTTCGAGGGGGGGTCTGAGCAGTTCTTC; cdr3_aa: CASSFEGGSEQFF
d_call: NA; j_call: TRBJ1-2; v_call: TRBV7-2; clone_size: NA; cdr3_nt: TGTGCCAGCAGCTCTACGAGTATGACAGGCCGGGTCGGCGGCTACACCTTC; cdr3_aa: CASSSTSMTGRVGGYTF
d_call: TRBD1; j_call: TRBJ2-2; v_call: TRBV15; clone_size: NA; cdr3_nt: TGTGCCACCAGCAGTGGACAGGGCGGGGGGGAGCTGTTTTTT; cdr3_aa: CATSSGQGGGELFF
d_call: TRBD1; j_call: TRBJ1-1; v_call: TRBV5-8; clone_size: once; cdr3_nt: TGTGCCAGCAGCTCGGGACAGGGTTGGTACACTGAAGCTTTCTTT; cdr3_aa: CASSSGQGWYTEAFF
d_call: NA; j_call: TRBJ1-1; v_call: TRBV24-1; clone_size: NA; cdr3_nt: TGTGCCACAGAGAACAGGGCACGGAACACTGAAGCTTTCTTT; cdr3_aa: CATENRARNTEAFF
d_call: TRBD1; j_call: TRBJ1-2; v_call: TRBV4-2; clone_size: few; cdr3_nt: TGTGCCAGCAGCCAAGATCGTTTTGCAGGGGGCAAAGATGGCTACACCTTC; cdr3_aa: CASSQDRFAGGKDGYTF
d_call: TRBD1; j_call: TRBJ2-7; v_call: TRBV14; clone_size: NA; cdr3_nt: TGTGCCAGCAGACAGGGACAGGGTGGTTTCCACGAGCAGTACTTC; cdr3_aa: CASRQGQGGFHEQYF
d_call: TRBD1; j_call: TRBJ2-2; v_call: TRBV19; clone_size: few; cdr3_nt: TGTGCCAGCCTGGACAGGTCGCTGACCGGGGAGCTGTTTTTT; cdr3_aa: CASLDRSLTGELFF